Listed here are 6 T cell receptor beta chains from one sample, sequenced in a study of T cells after yellow fever vaccination. TCRdb ran MiXCR on the 5' RACE reads and lists one entry per CDR3 protein. The repertoire includes a few hundred thousand distinct CDR3 sequences, roughly 13% of them detected once, and 0.45% to 0.65% sits in the top ten. This material consisted of CD4+ T cells sorted from PBMCs, taken 45 days after the yellow fever booster vaccination. The origin of the receptors is a man younger than 40 who received the YFV17D yellow fever vaccine.

The V and J genes are TRBV18 and TRBJ1-5; TRBD1 might be the D (5 bases). The germline CDR1 and CDR2 sequences are KGHSH and LQKENI. This CDR3 comprises 15 residues. The ends were cut back, 5 bases at V and 4 bases at J, with 15 bases in the middle. In nucleotides, the CDR3 is TGTGCCAGCTCAGGGGTGGGGCGACAGAATCAGCCCCAGCATTTT. Translating gives CASSGVGRQNQPQHF.

This clonotype was observed a handful of times. The rearrangement links TRBV20-1 to TRBJ2-7; TRBD1 matches at 9 bases. Trimming took 5 bases from V and 7 from J; bases not matched to a gene: 9. From germline, CDR1 is DFQATT and CDR2 SNEGSKA (reference sequence). The CDR3 runs to 13 residues. The CDR3 sequence is CSAFRDRDLEQYF. The CDR3, as DNA: TGCAGTGCTTTCCGGGACAGGGATTTGGAGCAGTACTTC.

The V and J genes are TRBV11-2 and TRBJ2-7; 10 bases are shared with TRBD2. J lost 3 bases, V lost 5 bases, and 7 bases had no gene match. CDR1 is SGHAT, CDR2 FQNNGV, per germline. This CDR3 comprises 15 residues. The CDR3, as DNA: TGTGCCAGCAGCACATCTAGCGGGAGCGTCTACGAGCAGTACTTC. The encoded protein is CASSTSSGSVYEQYF.

The CDR3 DNA reads TGTGCCAGCAGCCCGACATTACATGGCTACACCTTC. Encoded protein: CASSPTLHGYTF. The chain uses TRBV6-1 and TRBJ1-2; D remains unclear. Germline lookup yields CDR1 MNHNS and CDR2 SASEGT. The CDR3 runs 12 residues. V gave up 6 bases and J gave up 6 bases, with 11 bases separating them.

The sample holds many counts of this clonotype. The chain links TRBV2 to TRBJ2-3; no definite D call. Germline V lookup: CDR1 SNHLY, CDR2 FYNNEI. CDR3 length equals 14 residues. V gave up 8 bases and J gave up 1 base, with 13 bases separating them. This CDR3 reads CASSPGTRTDTQYF. The CDR3 nucleotides read TGTGCCAGCTCACCAGGAACACGCACAGATACGCAGTATTTT.

In this sample, this clonotype turned up a few times. The chain recombines TRBV20-1 with TRBJ2-7; 8 nucleotides align to TRBD2. The germline CDR1 and CDR2 sequences are DFQATT and SNEGSKA (reference sequence). The V and J ends lost 3 bases and 4 bases, in that order; junction bases with no gene match: 8. This CDR3 is built from 14 residues. The CDR3 loop reads CSASWSSGSYEQYF. CDR3 sequence (DNA): TGCAGTGCTAGTTGGTCCAGCGGGAGTTACGAGCAGTACTTC.